This T cell receptor (beta chain) was obtained from a study of blood T cell repertoires in COVID-19. Study as a whole: Material from acute and convalescent COVID-19 was sourced from the United States, Italy and Spain. Sample material is recorded as cDNA or gDNA derived from T cells, B-cell-depleted T cells, or PBMCs.

In the source study's methods: Researchers report that nucleated cell counts were estimated from reference gene primer amplification. Sequencing was performed with immunoSEQ multiplex PCR; in TCRdb, only in-frame clones are kept and a portion is missing. The V and J calls and the clone size are those of that table, but D and trimming were determined from the DNA. The sample lists over 55,000 clones, about 89% occurring once. The receptor's source is a man in his fifties or sixties with active COVID-19. The sequenced sample consisted of peripheral blood.

The CDR3 is CASRGTSGFNEQYF. The CDR3, as DNA: TGTGCCAGCAGGGGGACTAGCGGTTTCAACGAGCAGTACTTC. The V gene is TRBV6-5, the J gene TRBJ2-7, with 11 bases that match TRBD2. Germline CDR1 and CDR2: MNHEY and SVGAGI. With V trimmed by 6 bases and J by 5 bases, 6 bases remained unmatched. The CDR3 has 14 residues.